This T cell receptor (beta chain) was captured in a study of brain T cells in children with intractable seizures (dated by TCRdb to the early 2020s). For the study in its entirety: A NanoString immunology panel was first used to screen resected brain tissue from more than 40 pediatric epilepsy surgery cases for immune gene transcripts. Of the 12 selected surgery cases, pre-surgery blood was also sequenced for eight, so four had brain tissue only. Points the paper makes about the study in general: Because sequencing depth differed between pre- and post-surgery blood, the absence of clones from the pre-surgery sample may reflect undersampling. Viral specificity was inferred only from CDR3 sequence similarity, and patients' HCMV serostatus was unknown.

Turning to this clone: No cognate antigen has been identified for it. Base qualities were left out, and no much larger clone turns up one base away.

According to the study, the label for this sample's time point signals: resected brain tissue, or blood drawn just prior to surgery. The surgery cases with the highest brain T cell transcript signatures were chosen for TCR beta chain sequencing of brain tissue, and also of blood when blood was available. Patients had been treated with at least one anti-epileptic drug before surgery. The TCR-sequenced patients were children whose drug-resistant epilepsy was caused by tuberous sclerosis complex, focal cortical dysplasia, Rasmussen encephalitis or hemimegalencephaly. Bulk genomic DNA was isolated from unsorted brain tissue and whole blood using the Monarch genomic DNA purification kit. TCR beta chain sequences were generated from genomic DNA using the immunoSEQ assay. The source study handled its data this way. CDR3 sequences that did not begin with the conserved framework cysteine at position 104 were removed by hand. To get clonality, the normalized Shannon's Diversity Index was subtracted from one, giving values from 0 (maximal diversity) to 1 (oligoclonal). Chi-squared comparison-of-proportions tests were used to check whether the frequency of the same CDR3 differed between samples, for example brain versus blood. Public clonotypes were found by searching immuneACCESS, and the VDJdb browser was used to assess similarity to known antiviral clonotypes. TCRdb stores this immuneACCESS table with in-frame sequences only. Part of the clones is absent; in the studies checked, under half of the shortfall reflects unresolved V genes, and no reason is known for the rest. The DNA gave D and trimming, while V, J and clone size come from that table. Here the sample has around 44,000 clones; 90% occur a single time. Together, the top ten hold around 5.9% of the sample.

The germline ends are 8 bases apart after V is trimmed by 7 bases and J by 1 base. The CDR3, from cysteine to phenylalanine, totals 13 residues. Of all the DNA, just the CDR3 is kept, 39 bases in frame from base 1. CDR1 MDHEN and CDR2 SYDVKM were looked up in the germline V gene. The rearranged chain carries TRBV28 and TRBJ2-1; the D gene is possibly TRBD1 or TRBD2, each agreeing over 5 bases. The origin of this receptor is a girl aged 2 to 9 with tuberous sclerosis and intractable seizures. This material consisted of peripheral blood, taken at surgery. The nucleotides are TGTGCCAGCATTGGGGGTTCCTACAATGAGCAGTTCTTC. Its protein is CASIGGSYNEQFF.